This is a list of T cell receptor beta chains from one sample in a study of CD8+ T cells in alopecia areata. The data were produced by immunoSEQ multiplex PCR, yet TCRdb's version contains in-frame clones alone and is incomplete. The data show 110,000 to 150,000 clones, around 62% seen once. Sequencing was carried out using CD8+ T cells sorted from blood. Receptors originate from a human donor in good health. Each CDR3 is given with its conserved first and last residue. A D gene is named only where the DNA matches it firmly. Only part of the rows carry a size: once, few, many, or a class if the clone is expanded.

d_call: -
clone_size: -
j_call: TRBJ1-2
v_call: TRBV7-2
cdr3_aa: CASSFPEGSQVYGYTF
cdr3_nt: TGTGCCAGCAGCTTCCCCGAGGGCAGTCAAGTCTATGGCTACACCTTC

d_call: TRBD2
clone_size: -
j_call: TRBJ2-1
v_call: TRBV6-5
cdr3_aa: CASSYPTTSGINEQFF
cdr3_nt: TGTGCCAGCAGTTACCCGACGACTAGCGGGATAAACGAGCAGTTCTTC

d_call: -
clone_size: -
j_call: TRBJ2-6
v_call: TRBV25-1
cdr3_aa: CASSEEGQTTSGANVLTF
cdr3_nt: TGTGCCAGCAGTGAAGAGGGACAAACCACCTCTGGGGCCAACGTCCTGACTTTC

d_call: -
clone_size: -
j_call: TRBJ2-3
v_call: TRBV29-1
cdr3_aa: CSVSSVLTDTQYF
cdr3_nt: TGCAGCGTCTCTAGCGTTCTAACAGATACGCAGTATTTT

d_call: TRBD1
clone_size: -
j_call: TRBJ2-4
v_call: TRBV5-1
cdr3_aa: CASSLGTGVVKNIQYF
cdr3_nt: TGCGCCAGCAGCTTGGGGACAGGGGTTGTCAAAAACATTCAGTACTTC

d_call: -
clone_size: -
j_call: TRBJ2-1
v_call: TRBV6-5
cdr3_aa: CASSGQYSNNEQFF
cdr3_nt: TGTGCCAGCAGCGGACAGTACTCAAACAATGAGCAGTTCTTC

d_call: -
clone_size: -
j_call: TRBJ2-7
v_call: TRBV25-1
cdr3_aa: CASVRAGHYEQYF
cdr3_nt: TGTGCCAGCGTACGGGCAGGGCACTACGAGCAGTACTTC

d_call: -
clone_size: few
j_call: TRBJ1-2
v_call: TRBV27
cdr3_aa: CASSWSGTNYGYTF
cdr3_nt: TGTGCCAGCAGTTGGTCGGGAACTAACTATGGCTACACCTTC

d_call: -
clone_size: -
j_call: TRBJ2-7
v_call: TRBV9
cdr3_aa: CASSVAGRADEQYF
cdr3_nt: TGTGCCAGCAGCGTAGCAGGCAGGGCCGACGAGCAGTACTTC

d_call: -
clone_size: few
j_call: TRBJ1-3
v_call: TRBV25-1
cdr3_aa: CASSAGDTIYF
cdr3_nt: TGTGCCAGCAGTGCAGGGGACACCATATATTTT

d_call: TRBD2
clone_size: -
j_call: TRBJ2-2
v_call: TRBV13
cdr3_aa: CASSLATSGGGGELFF
cdr3_nt: TGTGCCAGCAGCTTAGCGACTAGCGGGGGCGGCGGGGAGCTGTTTTTT

d_call: TRBD2
clone_size: -
j_call: TRBJ2-1
v_call: TRBV27
cdr3_aa: CASSLTSGSSYNEQFF
cdr3_nt: TGTGCCAGCAGTTTGACTAGCGGGAGTTCCTACAATGAGCAGTTCTTC

d_call: TRBD1
clone_size: -
j_call: TRBJ1-1
v_call: TRBV7-9
cdr3_aa: CASGDRAAEAFF
cdr3_nt: TGTGCCAGCGGGGACAGGGCGGCTGAAGCTTTCTTT

d_call: -
clone_size: -
j_call: TRBJ2-2
v_call: TRBV7-9
cdr3_aa: CASSLSPRLGNTGELFF
cdr3_nt: TGTGCCAGCAGCTTGTCCCCCCGACTAGGGAACACCGGGGAGCTGTTTTTT

d_call: -
clone_size: -
j_call: TRBJ1-1
v_call: TRBV27
cdr3_aa: CASSFGPNTEAFF
cdr3_nt: TGTGCCAGCAGTTTTGGGCCCAACACTGAAGCTTTCTTT

d_call: -
clone_size: many
j_call: TRBJ2-7
v_call: TRBV11-2
cdr3_aa: CASSLPGAGLEQYF
cdr3_nt: TGTGCCAGCAGCTTACCCGGGGCAGGGCTCGAGCAGTACTTC

d_call: -
clone_size: few
j_call: TRBJ2-3
v_call: TRBV9
cdr3_aa: CASSALLSDTQYF
cdr3_nt: TGTGCCAGCAGCGCGCTGCTCTCAGATACGCAGTATTTT

d_call: -
clone_size: -
j_call: TRBJ2-2
v_call: TRBV29-1
cdr3_aa: CSVLNTGELFF
cdr3_nt: TGCAGCGTACTGAACACCGGGGAGCTGTTTTTT

d_call: -
clone_size: -
j_call: TRBJ2-4
v_call: TRBV29-1
cdr3_aa: CSVEGRVDSRGSSNGRAKNIQYF
cdr3_nt: TGCAGCGTTGAAGGGAGGGTCGACTCTCGGGGCAGTTCTAACGGGAGAGCCAAAAACATTCAGTACTTC

d_call: TRBD1
clone_size: -
j_call: TRBJ2-5
v_call: TRBV13
cdr3_aa: CASSFPGGAAETQYF
cdr3_nt: TGTGCCAGCAGCTTCCCAGGGGGAGCGGCGGAGACCCAGTACTTC

d_call: -
clone_size: -
j_call: TRBJ1-1
v_call: TRBV6-1
cdr3_aa: CATQTRLGAFF
cdr3_nt: TGTGCCACCCAGACCCGACTCGGAGCTTTCTTT

d_call: -
clone_size: -
j_call: TRBJ2-7
v_call: TRBV27
cdr3_aa: CASSLRVGSYEQYF
cdr3_nt: TGTGCCAGCAGTTTGCGAGTGGGGTCCTACGAGCAGTACTTC

d_call: -
clone_size: -
j_call: TRBJ2-7
v_call: TRBV27
cdr3_aa: CASSMSGGEGNEQYF
cdr3_nt: TGTGCCAGCAGTATGTCGGGGGGCGAGGGGAACGAGCAGTACTTC

d_call: TRBD1
clone_size: -
j_call: TRBJ1-1
v_call: TRBV30
cdr3_aa: CAWSRGLNTEAFF
cdr3_nt: TGTGCCTGGAGCAGGGGGTTGAACACTGAAGCTTTCTTT

d_call: -
clone_size: -
j_call: TRBJ2-7
v_call: TRBV15
cdr3_aa: CATSRAGWDEQYF
cdr3_nt: TGTGCCACCAGCAGGGCGGGGTGGGACGAGCAGTACTTC

d_call: TRBD2
clone_size: few
j_call: TRBJ2-7
v_call: TRBV5-1
cdr3_aa: CASSAPGGPGYEQYF
cdr3_nt: TGCGCCAGCAGCGCCCCGGGAGGGCCGGGGTACGAGCAGTACTTC

d_call: -
clone_size: once
j_call: TRBJ2-7
v_call: TRBV11-2
cdr3_aa: CASSLGQGRVYEQYF
cdr3_nt: TGTGCCAGCAGCTTAGGGCAGGGGCGTGTTTACGAGCAGTACTTC

d_call: TRBD2
clone_size: -
j_call: TRBJ2-2
v_call: TRBV9
cdr3_aa: CASSARLAGAGELFF
cdr3_nt: TGTGCCAGCAGCGCCAGACTAGCGGGGGCCGGGGAGCTGTTTTTT

d_call: TRBD1
clone_size: -
j_call: TRBJ1-5
v_call: TRBV28
cdr3_aa: CASSLIVGTVNQPQHF
cdr3_nt: TGTGCCAGCAGCCTAATCGTCGGGACAGTTAATCAGCCCCAGCATTTT

d_call: -
clone_size: few
j_call: TRBJ1-1
v_call: TRBV6-5
cdr3_aa: CASSWAGWGTEAFF
cdr3_nt: TGTGCCAGCAGTTGGGCAGGTTGGGGCACTGAAGCTTTCTTT

d_call: TRBD1
clone_size: few
j_call: TRBJ1-1
v_call: TRBV27
cdr3_aa: CASSSGQGGTEAFF
cdr3_nt: TGTGCCAGCAGTTCAGGACAGGGGGGCACTGAAGCTTTCTTT

d_call: -
clone_size: -
j_call: TRBJ1-2
v_call: TRBV18
cdr3_aa: CASSPGIRDGGYTF
cdr3_nt: TGTGCCAGCTCACCAGGTATCAGGGATGGCGGCTACACCTTC

d_call: TRBD1
clone_size: -
j_call: TRBJ2-7
v_call: TRBV4-1
cdr3_aa: CASSQDLRTGYEQYF
cdr3_nt: TGCGCCAGCAGCCAAGATCTCAGGACAGGCTACGAGCAGTACTTC

d_call: -
clone_size: -
j_call: TRBJ2-7
v_call: TRBV29-1
cdr3_aa: CSVETTLPFEQYF
cdr3_nt: TGCAGCGTTGAGACGACACTTCCCTTCGAGCAGTACTTC

d_call: TRBD2
clone_size: -
j_call: TRBJ2-7
v_call: TRBV6-1
cdr3_aa: CASSEAGRAWNEQYF
cdr3_nt: TGTGCCAGCAGTGAAGCCGGGAGGGCCTGGAACGAGCAGTACTTC

d_call: -
clone_size: -
j_call: TRBJ1-5
v_call: TRBV4-1
cdr3_aa: CASSQARGEAQPQHF
cdr3_nt: TGCGCCAGCAGCCAAGCACGCGGGGAGGCTCAGCCCCAGCATTTT

d_call: -
clone_size: -
j_call: TRBJ2-1
v_call: TRBV29-1
cdr3_aa: CSVAGVRNEQFF
cdr3_nt: TGCAGCGTTGCAGGGGTCCGCAATGAGCAGTTCTTC

d_call: -
clone_size: -
j_call: TRBJ2-4
v_call: TRBV20-1
cdr3_aa: CSAPTGTAVYF
cdr3_nt: TGCAGTGCTCCAACCGGGACGGCAGTATACTTC

d_call: TRBD1
clone_size: -
j_call: TRBJ2-6
v_call: TRBV5-1
cdr3_aa: CASSLEWDRGSGANVLTF
cdr3_nt: TGCGCCAGCAGCTTGGAGTGGGACAGGGGTTCTGGGGCCAACGTCCTGACTTTC

d_call: -
clone_size: few
j_call: TRBJ2-1
v_call: TRBV5-1
cdr3_aa: CASSPGPGPYNEQFF
cdr3_nt: TGCGCCAGCAGCCCAGGGCCAGGGCCGTACAATGAGCAGTTCTTC

d_call: -
clone_size: few
j_call: TRBJ2-1
v_call: TRBV27
cdr3_aa: CASSLSDEQFF
cdr3_nt: TGTGCCAGCAGTTTATCGGACGAGCAGTTCTTC

d_call: TRBD2
clone_size: -
j_call: TRBJ2-3
v_call: TRBV5-6
cdr3_aa: CASSSSSGNTDTQYF
cdr3_nt: TGTGCCAGCAGCTCATCTAGCGGGAACACAGATACGCAGTATTTT

d_call: -
clone_size: few
j_call: TRBJ1-1
v_call: TRBV6-6
cdr3_aa: CASSLTLTGAFF
cdr3_nt: TGTGCCAGCAGTTTGACCTTGACGGGAGCTTTCTTT

d_call: TRBD2
clone_size: -
j_call: TRBJ2-7
v_call: TRBV27
cdr3_aa: CASGLLRASGFKEQYF
cdr3_nt: TGTGCCAGCGGATTGCTCAGAGCTAGCGGGTTTAAGGAGCAGTACTTC

d_call: TRBD1
clone_size: few
j_call: TRBJ2-1
v_call: TRBV25-1
cdr3_aa: CASSEWDREGGYNEQFF
cdr3_nt: TGTGCCAGCAGTGAATGGGACAGGGAGGGTGGGTACAATGAGCAGTTCTTC

d_call: -
clone_size: few
j_call: TRBJ1-1
v_call: TRBV7-6
cdr3_aa: CASSYLPGQLGDTEAFF
cdr3_nt: TGTGCCAGCAGCTACCTACCGGGACAACTAGGGGACACTGAAGCTTTCTTT

d_call: -
clone_size: -
j_call: TRBJ2-7
v_call: TRBV29-1
cdr3_aa: CSVNGAYEQYF
cdr3_nt: TGCAGCGTAAACGGGGCCTACGAGCAGTACTTC

d_call: TRBD1
clone_size: -
j_call: TRBJ1-2
v_call: TRBV2
cdr3_aa: CASSGGRTGGYGYTF
cdr3_nt: TGTGCCAGCAGTGGGGGCCGGACAGGGGGCTATGGCTACACCTTC

d_call: TRBD1
clone_size: -
j_call: TRBJ2-7
v_call: TRBV19
cdr3_aa: CASSIGQGNYEQYF
cdr3_nt: TGTGCCAGTAGTATAGGACAGGGGAACTACGAGCAGTACTTC

d_call: -
clone_size: -
j_call: TRBJ2-2
v_call: TRBV5-6
cdr3_aa: CASSQTSNTGELFF
cdr3_nt: TGTGCCAGCAGCCAGACTAGTAACACCGGAGAGCTGTTTTTT

d_call: TRBD1
clone_size: -
j_call: TRBJ2-5
v_call: TRBV15
cdr3_aa: CATSRTGEETQYF
cdr3_nt: TGTGCCACCAGCAGAACAGGGGAGGAGACCCAGTACTTC

d_call: -
clone_size: -
j_call: TRBJ2-2
v_call: TRBV7-9
cdr3_aa: CASSHGTGELFF
cdr3_nt: TGTGCCAGCAGCCACGGTACCGGGGAGCTGTTTTTT

d_call: TRBD2
clone_size: -
j_call: TRBJ2-1
v_call: TRBV4-1
cdr3_aa: CASSQGRTSGKYNEQFF
cdr3_nt: TGCGCCAGCAGCCAAGGGAGGACTAGCGGTAAATACAATGAGCAGTTCTTC

d_call: TRBD1
clone_size: few
j_call: TRBJ2-1
v_call: TRBV29-1
cdr3_aa: CSGQGSYNEQFF
cdr3_nt: TGCAGCGGACAGGGTTCATACAATGAGCAGTTCTTC

d_call: TRBD2
clone_size: -
j_call: TRBJ2-5
v_call: TRBV9
cdr3_aa: CASSGSGTRGQETQYF
cdr3_nt: TGTGCCAGCAGCGGATCCGGGACTAGGGGCCAAGAGACCCAGTACTTC